The rows below give T cell receptor beta chains drawn from one sample of a study of cytomegalovirus exposure and HLA in healthy donors. Assay: immunoSEQ multiplex PCR; the TCRdb copy retains only in-frame clones and omits some. The sample lists roughly 100,000 clones, around 87% seen once, with about 4% in the top ten. The sequenced sample was PBMCs. These TCRs come from a woman aged 18-35 years in good health and CMV-seropositive. Each CDR3 is given with its conserved first and last residue. The D gene is left open where the match is weak. Only part of the rows carry a size: once, few, many, or a class if the clone is expanded.

CDR3 DNA: TGTGCCAGCAGCCGTGTTACATCAGGGGGCGCGGGCACCGGGGAGCTGTTTTTT
CDR3 protein: CASSRVTSGGAGTGELFF
clone size: NA
V gene: TRBV7-6
J gene: TRBJ2-2
D gene: TRBD1

CDR3 DNA: TGCGCCAGCAGCTTGGCCCAGGTATCTGGGGCCAACGTCCTGACTTTC
CDR3 protein: CASSLAQVSGANVLTF
clone size: NA
V gene: TRBV5-1
J gene: TRBJ2-6
D gene: NA

CDR3 DNA: TGCAGCGTGCGGGCCTTTCTTCACAATCAGCCCCAGCATTTT
CDR3 protein: CSVRAFLHNQPQHF
clone size: few
V gene: TRBV29-1
J gene: TRBJ1-5
D gene: NA

CDR3 DNA: TGTGCCAGCAGCTCGGACAGTGCGATTAACACTGAAGCTTTCTTT
CDR3 protein: CASSSDSAINTEAFF
clone size: NA
V gene: TRBV7-8
J gene: TRBJ1-1
D gene: NA

CDR3 DNA: TGTGCCAGCAGCTTATGGGCGAACACTGAAGCTTTCTTT
CDR3 protein: CASSLWANTEAFF
clone size: NA
V gene: TRBV7-2
J gene: TRBJ1-1
D gene: NA

CDR3 DNA: TGTGCCAGCAGTCGGACTAGCGGAACCTACGAGCAGTACTTC
CDR3 protein: CASSRTSGTYEQYF
clone size: NA
V gene: TRBV6-5
J gene: TRBJ2-7
D gene: TRBD2

CDR3 DNA: TGTGCCAGCAGTCTCCCCCGGACTAGCGGGAGATACAATGAGCAGTTCTTC
CDR3 protein: CASSLPRTSGRYNEQFF
clone size: NA
V gene: TRBV28
J gene: TRBJ2-1
D gene: TRBD2

CDR3 DNA: TGTGCCAGCAGAAGGCGGGGGGTAGCAGAGCAGTACTTC
CDR3 protein: CASRRRGVAEQYF
clone size: NA
V gene: TRBV21-1
J gene: TRBJ2-7
D gene: NA

CDR3 DNA: TGTGCCAGCAGCGGACCGGGGAGCAATCAGCCCCAGCATTTT
CDR3 protein: CASSGPGSNQPQHF
clone size: NA
V gene: TRBV28
J gene: TRBJ1-5
D gene: NA

CDR3 DNA: TGTGCCAGCAGCCCTCGGGGAGGTGGAAACACCATATATTTT
CDR3 protein: CASSPRGGGNTIYF
clone size: NA
V gene: TRBV9
J gene: TRBJ1-3
D gene: NA

CDR3 DNA: TGTGCCAGCAGTTTAATCTACGGGGGGCGGATATACGAGCAGTACTTC
CDR3 protein: CASSLIYGGRIYEQYF
clone size: NA
V gene: TRBV28
J gene: TRBJ2-7
D gene: NA

CDR3 DNA: TGTGCCACAGGAGGGGCAGGGAGCTACGAGCAGTACTTC
CDR3 protein: CATGGAGSYEQYF
clone size: NA
V gene: TRBV6-5
J gene: TRBJ2-7
D gene: NA

CDR3 DNA: TGCGCCAGCAGTGAACATAATAATTCACCCCTCCACTTT
CDR3 protein: CASSEHNNSPLHF
clone size: NA
V gene: TRBV10-2
J gene: TRBJ1-6
D gene: NA

CDR3 DNA: TGTGCCAGCTCCGACGGGAACTCCTACGAGCAGTACTTC
CDR3 protein: CASSDGNSYEQYF
clone size: NA
V gene: TRBV18
J gene: TRBJ2-7
D gene: NA

CDR3 DNA: TGTGCCAGCAGCTTTAGACTAGCGGGGTTCCAAGAGACCCAGTACTTC
CDR3 protein: CASSFRLAGFQETQYF
clone size: NA
V gene: TRBV7-7
J gene: TRBJ2-5
D gene: TRBD2

CDR3 DNA: TGTGCCAGCAGCCCCCAACGGGGGTATGGCTACACCTTC
CDR3 protein: CASSPQRGYGYTF
clone size: few
V gene: TRBV11-2
J gene: TRBJ1-2
D gene: NA

CDR3 DNA: TGTGCCAGCAGCCTTCAGACAGGGGATCAGCCCCAGCATTTT
CDR3 protein: CASSLQTGDQPQHF
clone size: NA
V gene: TRBV7-2
J gene: TRBJ1-5
D gene: TRBD1

CDR3 DNA: TGTGCCATCAGTTTAGCGGGAGGCACAGATACGCAGTATTTT
CDR3 protein: CAISLAGGTDTQYF
clone size: NA
V gene: TRBV10-3
J gene: TRBJ2-3
D gene: TRBD2

CDR3 DNA: TGTGCCAGCAGTGAAAGGGGACAGGGGGCCCACGAGCAGTACTTC
CDR3 protein: CASSERGQGAHEQYF
clone size: NA
V gene: TRBV6-1
J gene: TRBJ2-7
D gene: TRBD1

CDR3 DNA: TGCGCCAGCAGCTTGGCCAGCGGGGCCTCCAATGAGCAGTTCTTC
CDR3 protein: CASSLASGASNEQFF
clone size: NA
V gene: TRBV5-1
J gene: TRBJ2-1
D gene: TRBD2

CDR3 DNA: TGTGCCAGCAGCTTAGGGGGGGCGATCGAGCCCCAGCATTTT
CDR3 protein: CASSLGGAIEPQHF
clone size: NA
V gene: TRBV13
J gene: TRBJ1-5
D gene: NA

CDR3 DNA: TGTGCCAGCAGTAGTCCGGGACAAAAATTCAATCAGCCCCAGCATTTT
CDR3 protein: CASSSPGQKFNQPQHF
clone size: NA
V gene: TRBV28
J gene: TRBJ1-5
D gene: NA

CDR3 DNA: TGTGCCAGCACCAGGATTGTGGGCGGGGAGCTGTTTTTT
CDR3 protein: CASTRIVGGELFF
clone size: NA
V gene: TRBV6-1
J gene: TRBJ2-2
D gene: NA

CDR3 DNA: TGTGCCAGCAGTTTGATACAGGGTCTAGGAAACTATGGCTACACCTTC
CDR3 protein: CASSLIQGLGNYGYTF
clone size: NA
V gene: TRBV28
J gene: TRBJ1-2
D gene: NA

CDR3 DNA: TGTGCCAGTAGTACACTAGCGGGAGGGCCCTACGAGCAGTACTTC
CDR3 protein: CASSTLAGGPYEQYF
clone size: NA
V gene: TRBV19
J gene: TRBJ2-7
D gene: TRBD2

CDR3 DNA: TGCGCCAGCAGCCAAGGGGCTAGCGGGGGCCAAGAGACCCAGTACTTC
CDR3 protein: CASSQGASGGQETQYF
clone size: NA
V gene: TRBV4-1
J gene: TRBJ2-5
D gene: TRBD2

CDR3 DNA: TGTGCCAGCAGTGACTCCGGCAGCCTCCTCGGGGGGCCCCAGCATTTT
CDR3 protein: CASSDSGSLLGGPQHF
clone size: many
V gene: TRBV6-4
J gene: TRBJ1-5
D gene: NA

CDR3 DNA: TGTGCCGCGGCTGGAAACACCATATATTTT
CDR3 protein: CAAAGNTIYF
clone size: NA
V gene: TRBV10-3
J gene: TRBJ1-3
D gene: NA

CDR3 DNA: TGCGCCAGCAGCACCGGGACAGCCAGTTACAATGAGCAGTTCTTC
CDR3 protein: CASSTGTASYNEQFF
clone size: NA
V gene: TRBV5-1
J gene: TRBJ2-1
D gene: TRBD1

CDR3 DNA: TGTGCCACCAGCAGAGATGGGCAGGGGTTAGAGACCCAGTACTTC
CDR3 protein: CATSRDGQGLETQYF
clone size: NA
V gene: TRBV15
J gene: TRBJ2-5
D gene: NA

CDR3 DNA: TGTGCCAGCAGTGAATCCCCTAGCGGGGGAGGCACAGATACGCAGTATTTT
CDR3 protein: CASSESPSGGGTDTQYF
clone size: once
V gene: TRBV6-4
J gene: TRBJ2-3
D gene: TRBD2

CDR3 DNA: TGCGCCAGCAGCGTCAGGGGGCTCCAAAGAGACAATGAGCAGTTCTTC
CDR3 protein: CASSVRGLQRDNEQFF
clone size: few
V gene: TRBV5-1
J gene: TRBJ2-1
D gene: TRBD1

CDR3 DNA: TGTGCCAGCAGTGGACAGGGGGCGGAGTATGGCTACACCTTC
CDR3 protein: CASSGQGAEYGYTF
clone size: NA
V gene: TRBV2
J gene: TRBJ1-2
D gene: TRBD1

CDR3 DNA: TGCGCCAGCAGCCAAGGTCACCGGGGGGGCTCCTACAATGAGCAGTTCTTC
CDR3 protein: CASSQGHRGGSYNEQFF
clone size: few
V gene: TRBV4-1
J gene: TRBJ2-1
D gene: TRBD2

CDR3 DNA: TGTGCCAGCAGCTTAGCTTTGAACACTGAAGCTTTCTTT
CDR3 protein: CASSLALNTEAFF
clone size: NA
V gene: TRBV13
J gene: TRBJ1-1
D gene: NA

CDR3 DNA: TGTGCCAGCAGCTTAACGGCAGGCGCCCCCCCTTACAATGAGCAGTTCTTC
CDR3 protein: CASSLTAGAPPYNEQFF
clone size: NA
V gene: TRBV7-3
J gene: TRBJ2-1
D gene: NA

CDR3 DNA: TGTGCCAGCAGCTTAAGGCCAGGGACTAGCGGCCAAGAGACCCAGTACTTC
CDR3 protein: CASSLRPGTSGQETQYF
clone size: NA
V gene: TRBV5-4
J gene: TRBJ2-5
D gene: TRBD2

CDR3 DNA: TGTGCCAGCAGCTTCCTCGGGACAGGGGGCATCTATGGCTACACCTTC
CDR3 protein: CASSFLGTGGIYGYTF
clone size: NA
V gene: TRBV5-4
J gene: TRBJ1-2
D gene: TRBD1

CDR3 DNA: TGTGCCAGCAGTGACCAGCGGGGGGGCCTCGCAGATACGCAGTATTTT
CDR3 protein: CASSDQRGGLADTQYF
clone size: NA
V gene: TRBV25-1
J gene: TRBJ2-3
D gene: TRBD2

CDR3 DNA: TGTGCCAGCAGCTCAGGGGACCACTCCTACGAGCAGTACTTC
CDR3 protein: CASSSGDHSYEQYF
clone size: few
V gene: TRBV11-3
J gene: TRBJ2-7
D gene: NA

CDR3 DNA: TGCGCCAGCAGCCAAGCTAGCGGGGGGGCGTACGAGCAGTACTTC
CDR3 protein: CASSQASGGAYEQYF
clone size: NA
V gene: TRBV4-1
J gene: TRBJ2-7
D gene: TRBD2

CDR3 DNA: TGTGCCAGCTCACCAAAGACTGGGAATTCACCCCTCCACTTT
CDR3 protein: CASSPKTGNSPLHF
clone size: NA
V gene: TRBV18
J gene: TRBJ1-6
D gene: NA

CDR3 DNA: TGTGCCAGCAGCCTGACATTCCTTTCCTACAATGAGCAGTTCTTC
CDR3 protein: CASSLTFLSYNEQFF
clone size: few
V gene: TRBV6-1
J gene: TRBJ2-1
D gene: NA

CDR3 DNA: TGTGCCAGCAGCTCTAGTCCCCCCAATGAGCAGTTCTTC
CDR3 protein: CASSSSPPNEQFF
clone size: NA
V gene: TRBV13
J gene: TRBJ2-1
D gene: NA

CDR3 DNA: TGTGCCAGCAGCTTAGGGGGCGGGACAGGGCGAGGCTACACCTTC
CDR3 protein: CASSLGGGTGRGYTF
clone size: few
V gene: TRBV7-8
J gene: TRBJ1-2
D gene: TRBD1

CDR3 DNA: TGTGCCACCGGGACTTACCATCAAGAGACCCAGTACTTC
CDR3 protein: CATGTYHQETQYF
clone size: NA
V gene: TRBV19
J gene: TRBJ2-5
D gene: NA

CDR3 DNA: TGCGCCAGCAGCTTCGCCCCTAGCGGGAGGGTCGATGAGCAGTTCTTC
CDR3 protein: CASSFAPSGRVDEQFF
clone size: NA
V gene: TRBV5-1
J gene: TRBJ2-1
D gene: TRBD2

CDR3 DNA: TGTGCCAGCGGAGGAGGCTACACCTTC
CDR3 protein: CASGGGYTF
clone size: few
V gene: TRBV27
J gene: TRBJ1-2
D gene: NA

CDR3 DNA: TGTGCCAGCAGCCAATTCGAAGAGAGGAACACTGAAGCTTTCTTT
CDR3 protein: CASSQFEERNTEAFF
clone size: NA
V gene: TRBV4-2
J gene: TRBJ1-1
D gene: NA

CDR3 DNA: TGTGCCTGGATCCCCCGGGACGTCCTGACTTTC
CDR3 protein: CAWIPRDVLTF
clone size: few
V gene: TRBV30
J gene: TRBJ2-6
D gene: NA

CDR3 DNA: TGTGCCAGCAGCGACGACAGGCCCCCCTATGGCTACACCTTC
CDR3 protein: CASSDDRPPYGYTF
clone size: NA
V gene: TRBV9
J gene: TRBJ1-2
D gene: NA

CDR3 DNA: TGTGCCAGCAGTGAGGGACAGGGGGCGGACGGCTACACCTTC
CDR3 protein: CASSEGQGADGYTF
clone size: NA
V gene: TRBV25-1
J gene: TRBJ1-2
D gene: TRBD1

CDR3 DNA: TGTGCCAGCAGTTACTCTTACTTCTCCTACGAGCAGTACTTC
CDR3 protein: CASSYSYFSYEQYF
clone size: few
V gene: TRBV6-6
J gene: TRBJ2-7
D gene: NA

CDR3 DNA: TGTGCCAGCAAACTAAGACAGGGGACGGATTCACCCCTCCACTTT
CDR3 protein: CASKLRQGTDSPLHF
clone size: NA
V gene: TRBV2
J gene: TRBJ1-6
D gene: TRBD1

CDR3 DNA: TGCGCCAGCAGTGAGCAGCGGGGTCCCTACAATGAGCAGTTCTTC
CDR3 protein: CASSEQRGPYNEQFF
clone size: few
V gene: TRBV10-1
J gene: TRBJ2-1
D gene: TRBD2

CDR3 DNA: TGTGCCAGCAGTTCCGTCGACAGGGGGCCGGAAGCTTTCTTT
CDR3 protein: CASSSVDRGPEAFF
clone size: NA
V gene: TRBV27
J gene: TRBJ1-1
D gene: TRBD1

CDR3 DNA: TGTGCCAGCCACAGGGAGATCTATGGCTACACCTTC
CDR3 protein: CASHREIYGYTF
clone size: few
V gene: TRBV2
J gene: TRBJ1-2
D gene: NA

CDR3 DNA: TGTGCCAGCAGTCCTAACCGGCCAGGGAACACTGAAGCTTTCTTT
CDR3 protein: CASSPNRPGNTEAFF
clone size: NA
V gene: TRBV25-1
J gene: TRBJ1-1
D gene: NA

CDR3 DNA: TGTGCCAGCAGTTCCTGGACAGATAACACTGAAGCTTTCTTT
CDR3 protein: CASSSWTDNTEAFF
clone size: NA
V gene: TRBV27
J gene: TRBJ1-1
D gene: NA

CDR3 DNA: TGTGCCAGCAGCGATCGAACAGGGCTATCGGGCTACACCTTC
CDR3 protein: CASSDRTGLSGYTF
clone size: few
V gene: TRBV7-8
J gene: TRBJ1-2
D gene: NA